Each of the 9 T cell receptor beta chains below was sequenced from the same sample in a study of blood T cell repertoires in COVID-19. Repertoires were generated with immunoSEQ multiplex PCR, while TCRdb's copy carries only in-frame clones and drops some. The sample has roughly 92,000 clones, around four fifths seen once; the top ten hold approximately 31%. The sequenced sample consisted of peripheral blood. The receptor source for this set is a woman older than 75 with active or convalescent COVID-19.

The genes are TRBV7-9 and TRBJ1-2; no reliable D call. Trimming removed 6 bases from V and 4 bases from J, with 12 bases in between. The CDR3 totals 13 residues. The germline V gene encodes CDR1 SEHNR and CDR2 FQNEAQ (reference sequence). The DNA of the CDR3 is TGTGCCAGCAGAGGAGGACGGACCTATGGCTACACCTTC. This encodes CASRGGRTYGYTF.

This clone was observed once. The CDR3 loop reads CASSIGLGYGYTF. The CDR3 region has the DNA TGTGCCAGCAGTATCGGACTTGGATATGGCTACACCTTC. The rearrangement joins TRBV27 to TRBJ1-2; D is unresolved. Germline CDR1 MNHEY, CDR2 SMNVEV (reference sequence). The CDR3 is made up of 13 amino acids. V was clipped by 5 bases and J by 5 bases, with 12 bases between them.

The chain links TRBV6-2 or TRBV6-3 to TRBJ2-1, with TRBD2 identical over 9 bases. The junction had 9 bases not matched to a gene; V was cut back by 5 bases and J by 10 bases. The germline V gene has CDR1 MNHEY and CDR2 SVGEGT. The CDR3 runs to 14 residues. Written as DNA, the CDR3 is TGTGCCAGCAGTCTGGCGGGAGGGCCCCGCGAGCAGTTCTTC. The encoded protein is CASSLAGGPREQFF.

There are a few counts of this clone. This sequence joins TRBV7-3 and TRBJ2-1; TRBD2 matches 13 bases. V shed 6 bases and J 9 bases; nucleotides not matched to a gene: 5. The CDR3 is 14 residues long. Germline V lookup: CDR1 SGHTA, CDR2 FQGTGA. The CDR3 is CASSTSGGAGEQFF. CDR3 DNA sequence: TGTGCCAGCAGTACTAGCGGGGGGGCCGGTGAGCAGTTCTTC.

V gene TRBV5-1 combines with J gene TRBJ1-2; TRBD1 matches at 7 bases. The CDR3 length is 17 residues. Losses at the gene ends were 0 bases for V and 4 bases for J; bases not matched to a gene: 12. Germline V gene data show CDR1 as SGHRS and CDR2 as YFSETQ. As DNA, the CDR3 is TGCGCCAGCAGCTTGGTCACCGGGACAGACCTTCTCTATGGCTACACCTTC. Protein sequence: CASSLVTGTDLLYGYTF.

In its sample, this clone was seen a few times. The J gene is TRBJ1-5, the V gene TRBV3-1 (or the pseudogene TRBV3-2); maybe TRBD1 (6 bases). V was trimmed by 4 bases and J by 7 bases, leaving 17 bases between them. The CDR3 is 15 amino acids. Germline assignment: CDR1 LGHDT and CDR2 YNNKEL (reference sequence). This CDR3 is CASSPAGGLGQPQHF. The DNA for the CDR3 is TGTGCCAGCAGCCCAGCGGGGGGCCTGGGGCAGCCCCAGCATTTT.

As DNA, the CDR3 is TGTGCCACCAGCAGAGTCTACGCAGGGGGCAGCCCGGCGGTTAAGTCCCGCGAGCAGTACTTC. Translation gives CATSRVYAGGSPAVKSREQYF. The chain uses TRBV15 and TRBJ2-7, with 8 nucleotides matching TRBD1. Germline V lookup: CDR1 LNHNV, CDR2 YYDKDF (reference sequence). The CDR3 is 21 residues long. V shed 1 base, J shed 6 bases, and the junction held 26 bases outside the gene matches.

V and J are TRBV9 and TRBJ2-2; D unresolved. The ends were cut back, 1 base at V and 4 bases at J, with 11 bases in the middle. The CDR3 sequence is 15 residues long. Germline loops: CDR1 SGDLS, CDR2 YYNGEE. The CDR3 bases are TGTGCCAGCAGCGTATCCGATGTCAGCACCGGGGAGCTGTTTTTT. This sequence encodes CASSVSDVSTGELFF.

The chain has TRBV7-9 and TRBJ1-1, with D perhaps matching TRBD1 (5 bases). The CDR3 runs to 15 residues. V was shortened by 6 bases and J by 0 bases, with 14 bases between the two germline ends. Germline CDR1 SEHNR, CDR2 FQNEAQ (reference sequence). The CDR3 region has the DNA TGTGCCAGCAGTGGGGCACAAACTCTGAACACTGAAGCTTTCTTT. Translation gives CASSGAQTLNTEAFF.